This T cell receptor beta chain originates from a study of cytomegalovirus exposure and HLA in healthy donors. Generated by immunoSEQ multiplex PCR, the TCRdb table keeps only in-frame clones and is missing some. The top ten clones hold about 2.9% of a sample with about 160,000 clones, about 90% of them seen once. Study outcomes and limitations: For cytomegalovirus status, the classifier reportedly gave diagnoses with high specificity and sensitivity.

The sample holds one count of this clone. The antigen is unknown. The donors belonged to the approximately 120-subject validation cohort, separate from the roughly 670-subject first cohort. The source material was PBMCs. The TCR comes from a woman younger than 30 in good health and CMV-seropositive.

CDR3 nucleotide sequence: TGTGCCAGCAGCTTAGTGAGGGCCATGAACACCGGGGAGCTGTTTTTT. Residues: CASSLVRAMNTGELFF. J is TRBJ2-2 and V is TRBV7-9; D perhaps matches TRBD2 (5 bases). The CDR3 is made up of 16 amino acids. V was cut by 1 base and J by 1 base, with 10 bases left in between. The germline V gene has CDR1 SEHNR and CDR2 FQNEAQ (reference sequence).